This TCR beta chain was sequenced in a study of identical twins. Regarding the study as a whole: Monozygotic twin pairs showed more out-of-frame TCR alpha sharing than models estimated.

MiXCR was run by TCRdb on the 5' RACE reads, yielding one entry per CDR3 protein. Of some 730,000 distinct CDR3 sequences listed, approximately 18% are singletons. This clonotype has just a few counts. The target antigen is unknown. V was cut by 2 bases and J by 5 bases, with 12 bases left in between. Germline CDR1 and CDR2: MNHEY and SMNVEV (reference sequence). CDR3 length: 14 amino acids. These data were likewise used in another study, on T cells expressing NK-cell markers. That report adds: Restricting sorting to alpha-beta TCR T cells was achieved in several experiments by an anti-gamma-delta TCR antibody. As a fraction of CD8+ T cells, dominant NKG2C+ clonotypes reached roughly 1.0-7.5% in 5 or 6 donors. Whether expanded NKG2C-expressing T cell clones recognize HCMV is unknown.

The TCR was taken from a woman aged 18-30 years in good health. The rearrangement links TRBV27 to TRBJ2-5; D may be TRBD2 (7 bases). Sequencing was done on a sample of PBMCs. CDR3 in amino acids: CASSLRGRGETQYF. CDR3 bases: TGTGCCAGCAGTTTACGTGGGAGGGGGGAGACCCAGTACTTC.